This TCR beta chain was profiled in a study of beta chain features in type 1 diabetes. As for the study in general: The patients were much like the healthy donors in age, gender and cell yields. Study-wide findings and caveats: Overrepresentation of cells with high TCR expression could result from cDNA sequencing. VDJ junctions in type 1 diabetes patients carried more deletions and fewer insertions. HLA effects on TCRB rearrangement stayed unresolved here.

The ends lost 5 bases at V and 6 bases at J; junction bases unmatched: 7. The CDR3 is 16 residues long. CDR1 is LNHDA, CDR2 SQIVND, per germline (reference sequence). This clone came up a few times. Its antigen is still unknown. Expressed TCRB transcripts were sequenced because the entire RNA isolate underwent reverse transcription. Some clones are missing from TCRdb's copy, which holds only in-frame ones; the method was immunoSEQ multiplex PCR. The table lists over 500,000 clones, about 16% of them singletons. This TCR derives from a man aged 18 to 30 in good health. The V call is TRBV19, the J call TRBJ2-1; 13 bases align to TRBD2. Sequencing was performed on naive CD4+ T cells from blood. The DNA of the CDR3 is TGTGCCAGTAGTTTAGGACTAGCGGGAGTATCCAATGAGCAGTTCTTC. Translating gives CASSLGLAGVSNEQFF. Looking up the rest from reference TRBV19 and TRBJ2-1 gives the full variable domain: DGGITQSPKYLFRKEGQNVTLSCEQNLNHDAMYWYRQDPGQGLRLIYYSQIVNDFQKGDIAEGYSVSREKKESFPLTVTSAQKNPTAFYLCASSLGLAGVSNEQFFGPGTRLTVL.